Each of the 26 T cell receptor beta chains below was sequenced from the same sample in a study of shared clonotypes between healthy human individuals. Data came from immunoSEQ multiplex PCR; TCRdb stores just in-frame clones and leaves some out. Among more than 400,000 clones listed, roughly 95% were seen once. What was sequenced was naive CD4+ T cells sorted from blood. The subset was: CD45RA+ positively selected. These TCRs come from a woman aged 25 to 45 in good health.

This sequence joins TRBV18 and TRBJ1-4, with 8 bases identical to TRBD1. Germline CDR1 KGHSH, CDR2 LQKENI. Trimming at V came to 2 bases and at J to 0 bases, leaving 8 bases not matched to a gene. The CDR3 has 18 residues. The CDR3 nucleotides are TGTGCCAGCTCACCAAGGACAGGGTCCCCCGCAACTAATGAAAAACTGTTTTTT. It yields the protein CASSPRTGSPATNEKLFF.

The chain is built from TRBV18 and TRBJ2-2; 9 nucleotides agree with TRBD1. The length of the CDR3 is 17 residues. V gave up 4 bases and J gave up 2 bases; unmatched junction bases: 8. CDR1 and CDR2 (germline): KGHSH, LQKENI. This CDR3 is CASSLGPGQGNTGELFF. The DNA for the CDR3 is TGTGCCAGCTCACTCGGACCGGGACAGGGTAACACCGGGGAGCTGTTTTTT.

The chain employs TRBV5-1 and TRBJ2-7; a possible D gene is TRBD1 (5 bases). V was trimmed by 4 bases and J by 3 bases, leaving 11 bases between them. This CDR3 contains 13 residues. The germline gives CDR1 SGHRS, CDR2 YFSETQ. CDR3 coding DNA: TGCGCCAGCAGCCCCGACAGATTCTACGAGCAGTACTTC. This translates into CASSPDRFYEQYF.

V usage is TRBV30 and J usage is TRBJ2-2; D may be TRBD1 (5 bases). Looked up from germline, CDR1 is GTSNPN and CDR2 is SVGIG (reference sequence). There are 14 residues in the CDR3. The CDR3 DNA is TGTGCAATTAGGGGTACTTCGAACACCGGGGAGCTGTTTTTT. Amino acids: CAIRGTSNTGELFF.

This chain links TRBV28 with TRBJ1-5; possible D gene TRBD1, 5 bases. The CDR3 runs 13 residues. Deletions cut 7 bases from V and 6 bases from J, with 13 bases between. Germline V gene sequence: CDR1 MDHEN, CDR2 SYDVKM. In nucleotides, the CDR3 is TGTGCCAGCATGGAAAGGGGCTCTCAGCCCCAGCATTTT. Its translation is CASMERGSQPQHF.

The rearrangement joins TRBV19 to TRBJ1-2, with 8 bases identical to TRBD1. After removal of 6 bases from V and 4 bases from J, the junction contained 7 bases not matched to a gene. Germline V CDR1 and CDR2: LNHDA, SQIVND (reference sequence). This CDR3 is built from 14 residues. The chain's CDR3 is CASRGQGVAYGYTF. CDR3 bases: TGTGCCAGTAGAGGACAGGGTGTCGCCTATGGCTACACCTTC.

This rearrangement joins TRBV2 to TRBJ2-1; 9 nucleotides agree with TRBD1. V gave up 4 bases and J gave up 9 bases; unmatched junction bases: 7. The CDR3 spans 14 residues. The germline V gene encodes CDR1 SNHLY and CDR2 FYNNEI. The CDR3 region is CASSGRLTGGEQFF. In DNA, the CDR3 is TGTGCCAGCAGTGGCCGCTTGACAGGGGGTGAGCAGTTCTTC.

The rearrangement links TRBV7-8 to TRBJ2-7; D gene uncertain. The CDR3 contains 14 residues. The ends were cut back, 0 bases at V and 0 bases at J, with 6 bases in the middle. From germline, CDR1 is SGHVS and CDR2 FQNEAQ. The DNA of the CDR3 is TGTGCCAGCAGCTTAGCCCCGAGCTCCTACGAGCAGTACTTC. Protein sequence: CASSLAPSSYEQYF.

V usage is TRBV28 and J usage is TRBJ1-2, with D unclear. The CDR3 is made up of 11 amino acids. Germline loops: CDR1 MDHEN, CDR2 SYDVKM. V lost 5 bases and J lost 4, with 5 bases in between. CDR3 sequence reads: CASSRPYGYTF. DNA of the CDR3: TGTGCCAGCAGTCGGCCCTATGGCTACACCTTC.

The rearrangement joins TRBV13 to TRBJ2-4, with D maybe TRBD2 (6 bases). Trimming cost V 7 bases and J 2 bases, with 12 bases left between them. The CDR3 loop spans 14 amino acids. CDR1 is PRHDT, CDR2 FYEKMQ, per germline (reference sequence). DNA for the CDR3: TGTGCCAGCAATTGGAGGGGTTCCAAAAACATTCAGTACTTC. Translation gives CASNWRGSKNIQYF.

The CDR3 is CASSRKTGNTEAFF. The CDR3 DNA sequence: TGTGCCAGCAGCCGTAAAACGGGGAACACTGAAGCTTTCTTT. The chain is built from TRBV5-5 and TRBJ1-1; D uncertain. Per the germline V gene, CDR1 is SGHKS and CDR2 is YYEKEE (reference sequence). This CDR3 is built from 14 residues. V gave up 4 bases and J gave up 1 base, with 11 bases separating them.

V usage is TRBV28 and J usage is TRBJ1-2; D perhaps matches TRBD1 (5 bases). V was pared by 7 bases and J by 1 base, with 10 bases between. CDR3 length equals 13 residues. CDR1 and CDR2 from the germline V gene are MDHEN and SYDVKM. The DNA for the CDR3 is TGTGCCAGCAAATTAGACAGTAACTATGGCTACACCTTC. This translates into CASKLDSNYGYTF.

Written as DNA, the CDR3 is TGTGCCAGTAGGCCATGGGACAGCGCGAACACCGGGGAGCTGTTTTTT. Translation gives CASRPWDSANTGELFF. The rearrangement joins TRBV19 to TRBJ2-2; 7 bases align to TRBD1. V shed 6 bases, J shed 0 bases, and the junction held 7 bases outside the gene matches. The CDR3 sequence is 16 residues long. Germline V gene sequence: CDR1 LNHDA, CDR2 SQIVND (reference sequence).

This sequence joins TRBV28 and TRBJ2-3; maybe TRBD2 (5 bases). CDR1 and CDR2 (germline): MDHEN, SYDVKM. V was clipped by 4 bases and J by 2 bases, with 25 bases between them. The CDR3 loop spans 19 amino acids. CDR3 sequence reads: CASSSSLGVLAKATDTQYF. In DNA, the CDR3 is TGTGCCAGCAGTTCCTCGCTGGGAGTTTTGGCCAAGGCCACAGATACGCAGTATTTT. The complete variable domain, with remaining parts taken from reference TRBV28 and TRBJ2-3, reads DVKVTQSSRYLVKRTGEKVFLECVQDMDHENMFWYRQDPGLGLRLIYFSYDVKMKEKGDIPEGYSVSREKKERFSLILESASTNQTSMYLCASSSSLGVLAKATDTQYFGPGTRLTVL.

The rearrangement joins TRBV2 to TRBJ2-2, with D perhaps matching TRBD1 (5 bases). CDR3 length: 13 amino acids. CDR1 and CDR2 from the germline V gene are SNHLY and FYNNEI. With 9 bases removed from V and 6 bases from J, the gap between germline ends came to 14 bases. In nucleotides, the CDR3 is TGTGCCAGGGAAGCAGGGTCTCCCGGGGAGCTGTTTTTT. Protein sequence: CAREAGSPGELFF. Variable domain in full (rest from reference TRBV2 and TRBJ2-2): EPEVTQTPSHQVTQMGQEVILRCVPISNHLYFYWYRQILGQKVEFLVSFYNNEISEKSEIFDDQFSVERPDGSNFTLKIRSTKLEDSAMYFCAREAGSPGELFFGEGSRLTVL.

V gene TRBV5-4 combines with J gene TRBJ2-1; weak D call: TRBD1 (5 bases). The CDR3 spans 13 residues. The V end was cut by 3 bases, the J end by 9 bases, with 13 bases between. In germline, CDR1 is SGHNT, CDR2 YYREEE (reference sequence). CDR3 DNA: TGTGCCAGCAGCTGGGGCCTCTCAGGTGAGCAGTTCTTC. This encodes CASSWGLSGEQFF.

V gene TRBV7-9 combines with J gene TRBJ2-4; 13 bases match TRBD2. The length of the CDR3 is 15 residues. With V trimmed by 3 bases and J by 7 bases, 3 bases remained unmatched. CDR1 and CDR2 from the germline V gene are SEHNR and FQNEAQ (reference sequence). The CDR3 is CASSFGTSGKNIQYF. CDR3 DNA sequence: TGTGCCAGCAGCTTCGGGACTAGCGGGAAGAACATTCAGTACTTC.

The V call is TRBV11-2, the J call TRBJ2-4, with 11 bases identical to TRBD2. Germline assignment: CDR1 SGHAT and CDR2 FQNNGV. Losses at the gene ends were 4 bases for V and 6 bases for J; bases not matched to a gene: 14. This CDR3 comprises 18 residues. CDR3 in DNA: TGTGCCAGCAGCTCTGTCGGCCTTAGCGGGAGGGGGAGAAACATTCAGTACTTC. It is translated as CASSSVGLSGRGRNIQYF.

The CDR3 nucleotides are TGCGCCAGCAGTGGGACCGGCCCTGGAAACACCATATATTTT. It translates to CASSGTGPGNTIYF. The J gene is TRBJ1-3, the V gene TRBV10-2; D gene uncertain. Looked up from germline, CDR1 is WSHSY and CDR2 is SAAADI. Trimming removed 4 bases from V and 2 bases from J, with 9 bases in between. This CDR3 has 14 residues.

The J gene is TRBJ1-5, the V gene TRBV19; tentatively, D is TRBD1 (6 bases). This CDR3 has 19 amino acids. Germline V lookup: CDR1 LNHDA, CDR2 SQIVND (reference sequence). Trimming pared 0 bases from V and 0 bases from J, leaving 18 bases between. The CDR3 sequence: CASSIDRKGGSYSNQPQHF. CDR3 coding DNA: TGTGCCAGTAGTATAGATCGGAAAGGGGGAAGCTATAGCAATCAGCCCCAGCATTTT.

The CDR3 DNA follows: TGTGCCAGCAGCGTAGGCGGGAGCTACTCCTACAATGAGCAGTTCTTC. As protein: CASSVGGSYSYNEQFF. The V call is TRBV9, the J call TRBJ2-1; 7 nucleotides line up with TRBD2. V lost 0 bases, J lost 0 bases, and 3 bases stayed unmatched. Germline CDR1 reads SGDLS; CDR2 reads YYNGEE. The CDR3 extends over 16 amino acids.

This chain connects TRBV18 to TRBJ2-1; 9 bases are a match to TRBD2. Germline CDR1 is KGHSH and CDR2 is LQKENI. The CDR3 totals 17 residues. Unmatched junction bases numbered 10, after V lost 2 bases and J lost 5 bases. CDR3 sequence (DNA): TGTGCCAGCTCACCATCTCTCTCTAGCGGGAAAAACAATGAGCAGTTCTTC. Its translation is CASSPSLSSGKNNEQFF.

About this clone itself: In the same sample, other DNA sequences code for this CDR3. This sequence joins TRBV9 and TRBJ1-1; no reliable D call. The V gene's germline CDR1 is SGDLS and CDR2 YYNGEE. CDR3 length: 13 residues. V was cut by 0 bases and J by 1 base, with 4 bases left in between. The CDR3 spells CASSVAGNTEAFF. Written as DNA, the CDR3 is TGTGCCAGCAGCGTAGCAGGGAACACTGAAGCTTTCTTT.

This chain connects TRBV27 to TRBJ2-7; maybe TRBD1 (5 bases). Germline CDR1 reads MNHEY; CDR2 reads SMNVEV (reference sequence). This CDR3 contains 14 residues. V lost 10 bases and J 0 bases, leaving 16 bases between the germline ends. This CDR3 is CATKFATGSYEQYF. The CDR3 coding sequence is TGTGCCACTAAGTTTGCCACAGGCTCCTACGAGCAGTACTTC.

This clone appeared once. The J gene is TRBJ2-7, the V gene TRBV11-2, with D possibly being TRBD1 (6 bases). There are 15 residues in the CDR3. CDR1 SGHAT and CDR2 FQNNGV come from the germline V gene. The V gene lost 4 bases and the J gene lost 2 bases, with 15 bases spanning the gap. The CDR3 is CASSSSGTRAYEQYF. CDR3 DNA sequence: TGTGCCAGCAGCTCTTCCGGGACACGAGCCTACGAGCAGTACTTC.

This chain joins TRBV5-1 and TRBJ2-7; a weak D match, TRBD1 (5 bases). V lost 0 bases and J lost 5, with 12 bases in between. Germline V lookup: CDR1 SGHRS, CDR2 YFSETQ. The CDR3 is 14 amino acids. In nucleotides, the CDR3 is TGCGCCAGCAGCTTGGCCGCGACAGAGAACGAGCAGTACTTC. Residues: CASSLAATENEQYF. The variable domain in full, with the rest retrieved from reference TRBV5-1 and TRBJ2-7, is KAGVTQTPRYLIKTRGQQVTLSCSPISGHRSVSWYQQTPGQGLQFLFEYFSETQRNKGNFPGRFSGRQFSNSRSEMNVSTLELGDSALYLCASSLAATENEQYFGPGTRLTVT.